This T cell receptor (beta chain) emerged from a study of CD8 T cells in Susac syndrome. RNA totalling roughly 0.45 to 1 ug underwent reverse transcription with random hexamers. The amplification used immunoSEQ multiplex PCR on TCR beta CDR3; it spanned 54 Vbeta and 13 Jbeta. TCRdb ran MiXCR on the immunoSEQ multiplex PCR reads and lists one entry per CDR3 protein. The sample includes 250,000 to 300,000 distinct CDR3 sequences, roughly 85% seen only once; the top ten take roughly 0.21%. Per germline, CDR1 DFQATT and CDR2 SNEGSKA (reference sequence). CDR3 size: 14 residues. The junction had 8 bases not matched to a gene; V was cut back by 2 bases and J by 7 bases.

The sequence was obtained from a human donor with multiple sclerosis. The rearrangement joins TRBV20-1 to TRBJ2-1; TRBD2 aligns across 7 bases. The specimen was CD8+ T cells from PBMCs. CDR3 in DNA: TGCAGTGCTAGAAGACCCTGGGAGGGGAATGAGCAGTTCTTC. This translates into CSARRPWEGNEQFF.